The T cell receptor (beta chain) described here comes from a study of lymphopenia after photon versus proton radiotherapy. This table comes from immunoSEQ multiplex PCR, and its TCRdb copy is limited to in-frame clones, with some not included. The sample has about 42,000 clones, over 75% seen once. A note on this clone: What it binds is not known.

Findings and caveats of the study: Authors raise, but do not show, better survival with proton therapy.

Germline loops: CDR1 WSHSY, CDR2 SAAADI. V dropped 10 bases and J dropped 3 bases, with 13 bases sitting between them. CDR3 length equals 12 residues. This TCR came from a woman in her 70s with pancreatic cancer. V gene TRBV10-2 combines with J gene TRBJ2-7; D possibly corresponds to TRBD2 (6 bases). Source: peripheral blood, taken from a patient treated with proton-based radiotherapy. This CDR3 is CATQGLDYEQYF. The CDR3 DNA is TGCGCCACCCAGGGACTCGACTACGAGCAGTACTTC.